This T cell receptor beta chain was captured in a study of T cells in women clearing cervical HPV infection. About the study: Case blood was drawn a median around 140 days after lesion detection. Study findings and constraints: CIN3+ cases had significantly higher TCR repertoire richness than controls, but evenness did not differ.

Comments on this clone: The antigen is unknown. The observed sequence ends 3 residues before the CDR3 terminus, with the missing tail filled in from the germline J gene.

Each participant carried one incident cervical HPV16 infection only. Libraries were prepared by immunoSEQ multiplex PCR; TCRdb keeps only in-frame clonotypes and omits some of them. The sample data list some 37,000 clones. This CDR3 is 14 amino acids long. Trimming shortened V by 5 bases and J by 2 bases, and 12 bases separated the two germline ends. From germline, CDR1 is SGHVS and CDR2 FNYEAQ. The specimen sequenced was blood buffy coat. This sequence was found in a woman aged 18 to 75 with a cervical HPV16 infection that either progressed to CIN3+ or cleared (not recorded which). V usage is TRBV7-6 and J usage is TRBJ2-5; perhaps TRBD1 as D (6 bases). CDR3 DNA (partial): TGTGCCAGCAGCCCACAGGGTGGACAAGAGACC. Protein: CASSPQGGQET. The CDR3 reads in full as CASSPQGGQETQYF.